This is a list of T cell receptor beta chains from one sample in a study of blood T cells in healthy people across ages. TCRdb passed the 5' RACE reads through MiXCR, listing each CDR3 protein once. This sample has over a million distinct CDR3 sequences; roughly 40% occur once, and the top ten carry around 8%. The sequencing sample was made of blood. Every receptor here comes from a woman aged 18-30 years in good health. Both conserved end residues are part of each CDR3. The D gene is left open where the match is weak. Not every row has a clone size; where given, it reads once, few, many or a size class.

j_gene,abundance,v_gene,d_gene,CDR3aa,CDR3nt
TRBJ2-7,.,TRBV2,TRBD2,CASLGLAGAENEQYF,TGTGCCAGCCTCGGACTAGCGGGAGCCGAGAACGAGCAGTACTTC
TRBJ2-7,few,TRBV3-1,.,CASSQGLSLEQYF,TGTGCCAGCAGCCAAGGGCTGAGTCTCGAGCAGTACTTC
TRBJ2-7,.,TRBV27,TRBD1,CASRTTRDRGPYEQYF,TGTGCCAGCAGAACAACTAGGGACAGGGGGCCCTACGAGCAGTACTTC
TRBJ2-4,many,TRBV3-1,.,CASSQDVRLTAKNIQYF,TGTGCCAGCAGCCAAGATGTTAGGTTAACGGCCAAAAACATTCAGTACTTC
TRBJ1-2,few,TRBV29-1,.,CSVEVGWNGYTF,TGCAGCGTTGAGGTGGGTTGGAATGGCTACACCTTC
TRBJ2-1,many,TRBV29-1,TRBD2,CSVERLAGVGEQFF,TGCAGCGTTGAAAGACTAGCGGGAGTGGGTGAGCAGTTCTTC
TRBJ1-2,few,TRBV6-6,.,CASSYLGGTGYGYTF,TGTGCCAGCAGTTACCTTGGGGGGACGGGGTATGGCTACACCTTC
TRBJ1-4,.,TRBV10-3,.,CAIRGPTNEKLFF,TGTGCCATCAGAGGGCCCACGAATGAAAAACTGTTTTTT
TRBJ2-1,many,TRBV6-4,.,CASSDSSYNEQFF,TGTGCCAGCAGTGACAGCTCCTACAATGAGCAGTTCTTC
TRBJ2-7,few,TRBV6-5,.,CASMNGNNYEQYF,TGTGCCAGTATGAACGGGAACAATTACGAGCAGTACTTC
TRBJ1-2,.,TRBV7-3,TRBD1,CASSLQGTAVGVRGYTF,TGTGCCAGCAGCTTACAGGGGACAGCAGTTGGCGTACGTGGCTACACCTTC
TRBJ2-4,.,TRBV5-1,TRBD1,CAGRTGVIGGNIQYF,TGCGCCGGCAGAACAGGGGTCATAGGGGGAAACATTCAGTACTTC
TRBJ2-1,.,TRBV2,TRBD2,CASPSAGGLTYNEQFF,TGTGCCAGCCCCTCCGCGGGAGGACTAACGTACAATGAGCAGTTCTTC
TRBJ1-6,.,TRBV12-3/TRBV12-4,.,CAGTLGGRENSPLHF,TGTGCCGGCACCCTTGGGGGCAGGGAGAATTCACCCCTCCACTTT
TRBJ2-1,.,TRBV5-1,.,CASSFRTGDGNEQFF,TGCGCCAGCAGCTTTAGGACGGGTGATGGGAATGAGCAGTTCTTC